The sequence of this T cell receptor beta chain was determined in a study of CXCR3-negative and CXCR3-positive naive CD8 T cells. A CD45RO-CCR7+CD27+CD95- profile was what naive CD8+ T cells displayed. This clonotype is medium-sized by frequency. Its antigen is not known. Study-wide results and limits: The study found CXCR3 expression partially decreased after cryopreservation and ran most assays on fresh PBMCs. Hydrophobicity was higher for TRB CDR3s found in CXCR3-positive naive cells than in CXCR3-negative naive cells.

Each TRB cDNA library was prepared by 5' RACE (with UMI labels). TCRdb reprocessed the 5' RACE reads, keeping one entry per CDR3 protein, no DNA. The sample yields some 6,700 distinct CDR3 sequences, of which the top ten take up roughly 1.7%. Specimen: naive CXCR3+ CD8+ T cells from blood. Stated subset: CD45RO-CCR7+CD27+CD95- naive CD8+ T cells expressing CXCR3 (TNR3+). The source of this sequence is a human donor in good health. Some clones in this sample may be carry-over from other donors' samples.

CDR3: CASSYSTEAFF. V is TRBV6-5 and J is TRBJ1-1. The CDR3 extends over 11 amino acids. The germline V gene has CDR1 MNHEY and CDR2 SVGAGI.